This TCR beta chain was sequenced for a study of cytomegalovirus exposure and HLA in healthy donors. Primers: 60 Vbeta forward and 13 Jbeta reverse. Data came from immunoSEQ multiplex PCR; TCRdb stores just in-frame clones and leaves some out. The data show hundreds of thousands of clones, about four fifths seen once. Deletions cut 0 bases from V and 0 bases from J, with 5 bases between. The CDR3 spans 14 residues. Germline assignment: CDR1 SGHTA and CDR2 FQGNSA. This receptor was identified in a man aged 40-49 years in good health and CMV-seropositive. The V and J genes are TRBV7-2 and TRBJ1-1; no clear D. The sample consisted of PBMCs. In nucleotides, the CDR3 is TGTGCCAGCAGCTTAGCGAGGCTGAACACTGAAGCTTTCTTT. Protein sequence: CASSLARLNTEAFF.